This paragraph reports one T cell receptor (beta chain). The source of the sample is a study of blood T cells in healthy people across ages. CDR1 is SGHDN, CDR2 FVKESK, per germline. Between the trimmed V and J ends, which lost 8 bases and 11 bases, there was a span of 24 bases. This CDR3 spans 14 amino acids. Total RNA amounts of at least 5 micrograms were extracted per sample. A second PCR, run for roughly 7 to 12 cycles, used a sample-barcoded 5' primer plus a J-beta primer mix. Each cDNA was tagged by a template-switch adaptor containing 12 random nucleotides. TCRdb reprocessed the 5' RACE reads via MiXCR and lists one record per CDR3 protein. The sample carries about 1 million distinct CDR3 sequences, 40% to 50% recorded once.

The receptor was derived from a woman aged 60-75 years in good health. Sequences were obtained from blood. This chain joins TRBV14 and TRBJ2-5; the D gene is possibly TRBD2 (5 bases). In nucleotides, the CDR3 is TGTGCCAGCGGTCCCTTGGGAGACGGTGGGGAGCAGTACTTC. Residues: CASGPLGDGGEQYF.